A single sample is the source of the 22 T cell receptor beta chains below, sequenced in a study of spatial heterogeneity in lung cancer. One entry per CDR3 protein results from TCRdb running MiXCR on the 5' RACE reads. The sample holds around 110,000 distinct CDR3 sequences, 10% to 15% seen once. As for time point: blood at routine non-recurrence follow-up after resection. Unsorted tumor, nontumor lung tissue or cryopreserved PBMC supplied the whole RNA. Sample: PBMCs, taken at follow-up. The receptors derive from a male donor with early-stage non-small cell lung cancer.

This chain links TRBV5-1 with TRBJ2-1, with TRBD2 matching over 7 bases. The V and J ends lost 4 bases and 3 bases, in that order; junction bases with no gene match: 10. Germline-derived CDR1 and CDR2 are SGHRS and YFSETQ. The CDR3 spans 16 residues. CDR3 coding DNA: TGCGCCAGCAGCCAGGCAAAGGGCGGGGGCTACAATGAGCAGTTCTTC. Translating gives CASSQAKGGGYNEQFF.

The sample holds a few counts of this clonotype. J is TRBJ1-5 and V is TRBV20-1; possibly TRBD1 for D (5 bases). With 4 bases removed from V and 2 bases from J, the gap between germline ends came to 12 bases. The CDR3 length is 14 residues. Looked up from germline, CDR1 is DFQATT and CDR2 is SNEGSKA (reference sequence). CDR3 nucleotide sequence: TGCAGTGCTACCAGCCAGGGCCGCAATCAGCCCCAGCATTTT. Translated: CSATSQGRNQPQHF.

V and J are TRBV27 and TRBJ1-2; a weak D match, TRBD1 (6 bases). V was trimmed by 3 bases and J by 2 bases, leaving 13 bases between them. The V gene's germline CDR1 is MNHEY and CDR2 SMNVEV (reference sequence). This CDR3 region has 15 residues. CDR3: CASSFSGVVNYGYTF. The CDR3 DNA reads as TGTGCCAGCAGTTTCTCAGGGGTTGTAAACTATGGCTACACCTTC.

The table lists this clonotype with many counts. The V call is TRBV30, the J call TRBJ1-2; D uncertain. The CDR3 totals 12 residues. Germline values: CDR1 GTSNPN, CDR2 SVGIG (reference sequence). Deletions cut 5 bases from V and 4 bases from J, with 11 bases between. The CDR3, as DNA: TGTGCCTGGGGAACCGGGTCCTATGGCTACACCTTC. This encodes CAWGTGSYGYTF.

The gene calls are TRBV28 and TRBJ2-7, with D perhaps matching TRBD1 or TRBD2 (5 bases each). Per the germline V gene, CDR1 is MDHEN and CDR2 is SYDVKM. V was cut by 2 bases and J by 5 bases, with 16 bases left in between. The CDR3 runs 15 residues. This CDR3 reads CASSLEGRGSDEQYF. CDR3 nucleotides: TGTGCCAGCAGTTTAGAGGGACGGGGATCGGACGAGCAGTACTTC. The full variable domain, its missing parts supplied by reference TRBV28 and TRBJ2-7, is DVKVTQSSRYLVKRTGEKVFLECVQDMDHENMFWYRQDPGLGLRLIYFSYDVKMKEKGDIPEGYSVSREKKERFSLILESASTNQTSMYLCASSLEGRGSDEQYFGPGTRLTVT.

In its sample, this clonotype was seen many times. CDR3 loop: CASSLAGRSYEQYF. The DNA of the CDR3 is TGTGCCAGCAGCCTTGCGGGGAGATCCTACGAGCAGTACTTC. The genes are TRBV7-2 and TRBJ2-7, with D maybe TRBD2 (6 bases). The CDR3 is 14 amino acids. Trimming took 5 bases from V and 1 from J, leaving 12 bases between them. CDR1 and CDR2 (germline): SGHTA, FQGNSA.

Regarding this clonotype: A read error may be the cause here, since a much bigger clone is one base away. The genes are TRBV12-3 or TRBV12-4 and TRBJ1-2; weak D call: TRBD1 (6 bases). V dropped 5 bases and J dropped 4 bases, with 11 bases sitting between them. CDR3 length: 13 residues. The CDR3 coding sequence is TGTGCCAGCAGTGGGGGGGCCTGCTATGGCTACACCTTC. Encoded protein: CASSGGACYGYTF.

This clonotype was observed a few times. V usage is TRBV28 and J usage is TRBJ1-2; TRBD1 aligns across 8 bases. The CDR3 is 14 amino acids. Trimming removed 2 bases from V and 8 bases from J; junction bases left unmatched: 7. CDR1 and CDR2 from the germline V gene are MDHEN and SYDVKM. The CDR3 loop reads CASSLVDRARGYTF. In DNA form, the CDR3 reads TGTGCCAGCAGTTTAGTGGACAGGGCCAGGGGCTACACCTTC.

The chain carries TRBV6-1 and TRBJ1-3; D is ambiguous. Germline lookup yields CDR1 MNHNS and CDR2 SASEGT. V lost 3 bases to trimming and J lost 4 bases, with 10 bases between them. The CDR3 spans 14 residues. CDR3 amino acids: CASSDPRGGNTIYF. The CDR3 coding sequence is TGTGCCAGCAGTGATCCCCGAGGGGGAAACACCATATATTTT.

There are many counts of this clonotype. This chain connects TRBV5-1 to TRBJ2-1, with 9 bases fitting TRBD2. Germline CDR1 reads SGHRS; CDR2 reads YFSETQ. The J segment lost 1 base and the V segment lost 4 bases, leaving 9 bases of the junction unmatched. CDR3 size: 17 residues. Written as DNA, the CDR3 is TGCGCCAGCAGCCGCCAACTAGCGGGCCCATCCTACAATGAGCAGTTCTTC. Translated: CASSRQLAGPSYNEQFF.

This clonotype was seen more than once but under ten times. The V and J genes are TRBV5-1 and TRBJ2-3; D perhaps matches TRBD2 (5 bases). This CDR3 region has 15 residues. With 4 bases removed from V and 3 bases from J, the gap between germline ends came to 15 bases. Germline lookup yields CDR1 SGHRS and CDR2 YFSETQ. The CDR3 nucleotides read TGCGCCAGCAGCCCGGACGGGGTCTGGACAGATACGCAGTATTTT. This sequence encodes CASSPDGVWTDTQYF.

The J gene is TRBJ2-5, the V gene TRBV5-6; TRBD2 matches at 7 bases. The CDR3 totals 16 residues. The germline CDR1 and CDR2 sequences are SGHDT and YYEEEE. The trim removed 1 base at V and 4 bases at J, leaving 10 bases unmatched. DNA of the CDR3: TGTGCCAGCAGCTTGAGGATAGGACTAGGAGGAGAGACCCAGTACTTC. It codes for CASSLRIGLGGETQYF.

This clonotype was counted between two and nine times. The rearrangement joins TRBV11-2 to TRBJ1-1, with D uncertain. The germline gives CDR1 SGHAT, CDR2 FQNNGV. V gave up 9 bases and J gave up 1 base, with 18 bases separating them. This CDR3 is 15 amino acids long. CDR3 sequence: CASSGNLGSNTEAFF. The CDR3 nucleotides are TGTGCCAGTAGTGGCAACCTGGGGTCGAACACTGAAGCTTTCTTT.

This clonotype was picked up many times. This sequence joins TRBV20-1 and TRBJ1-4, with TRBD1 as a possible D gene (6 bases). Trimming took 0 bases from V and 8 from J, leaving 19 bases between them. From germline, CDR1 is DFQATT and CDR2 SNEGSKA (reference sequence). The CDR3 length is 16 residues. The CDR3 DNA follows: TGCAGTGCTAGAGATATCAGGACAGACCTCACCGAAAAACTGTTTTTT. Its protein product is CSARDIRTDLTEKLFF.

This clonotype was seen only a few times. V is TRBV5-1 and J is TRBJ1-6; D remains ambiguous. The CDR3 sequence is 12 residues long. CDR1 and CDR2 from the germline V gene are SGHRS and YFSETQ. The V end was cut by 1 base, the J end by 5 bases, with 1 base between. The CDR3 here is CASSLNNSPLHF. CDR3 nucleotide sequence: TGCGCCAGCAGCTTGAATAATTCACCCCTCCACTTT. Drawing the rest from reference TRBV5-1 and TRBJ1-6, the complete variable domain is KAGVTQTPRYLIKTRGQQVTLSCSPISGHRSVSWYQQTPGQGLQFLFEYFSETQRNKGNFPGRFSGRQFSNSRSEMNVSTLELGDSALYLCASSLNNSPLHFGNGTRLTVT.

The rearrangement joins TRBV7-2 to TRBJ2-1; 7 bases are shared with TRBD2. The CDR3 is made up of 15 amino acids. V lost 4 bases to trimming and J lost 3 bases; unmatched junction nucleotides: 6. CDR1 SGHTA and CDR2 FQGNSA come from the germline V gene. CDR3 nucleotide sequence: TGTGCCAGCAGCTGGGCTAGCGGTCGCTACAATGAGCAGTTCTTC. This translates into CASSWASGRYNEQFF.

This chain connects TRBV28 to TRBJ2-1; D is uncertain. CDR3 length equals 13 residues. The V end lost 1 base, the J end lost 7 bases, and 8 bases lay between the germline ends. Per germline, CDR1 MDHEN and CDR2 SYDVKM. CDR3 DNA sequence: TGTGCCAGCAGTTTATTTCTGGGAAATGAGCAGTTCTTC. Protein sequence: CASSLFLGNEQFF.

This clonotype has a handful of counts. This chain uses TRBV7-3 with TRBJ1-1; D may be TRBD1 (6 bases). This CDR3 spans 15 amino acids. The germline V gene encodes CDR1 SGHTA and CDR2 FQGTGA. With 4 bases removed from V and 2 bases from J, the gap between germline ends came to 14 bases. The CDR3 DNA follows: TGTGCCAGCAGCTACGCTCCGACAGGAAACACTGAAGCTTTCTTT. Translating it yields CASSYAPTGNTEAFF.

This clonotype occurred many times. The chain has TRBV5-1 and TRBJ2-3, with 9 bases identical to TRBD1. The CDR3 loop spans 16 amino acids. Germline V gives CDR1 SGHRS, CDR2 YFSETQ. V dropped 5 bases and J dropped 0; count of bases not matched to a gene: 7. The CDR3 region has the DNA TGCGCCAGCAGGGGGACAGGGCTACCCAGCACAGATACGCAGTATTTT. As protein: CASRGTGLPSTDTQYF. Variable domain in full (rest from reference TRBV5-1 and TRBJ2-3): KAGVTQTPRYLIKTRGQQVTLSCSPISGHRSVSWYQQTPGQGLQFLFEYFSETQRNKGNFPGRFSGRQFSNSRSEMNVSTLELGDSALYLCASRGTGLPSTDTQYFGPGTRLTVL.

V and J are TRBV6-6 and TRBJ2-1; no firm D call. CDR1 is MNHNY and CDR2 is SVGAGI in the germline V gene (reference sequence). This CDR3 region has 15 residues. Trimming shortened V by 3 bases and J by 8 bases, and 17 bases separated the two germline ends. The CDR3 DNA follows: TGTGCCAGCAGTTATCTAGGGTTTCCTCGGTATGAGCAGTTCTTC. Translating it yields CASSYLGFPRYEQFF.

The rearrangement links TRBV28 to TRBJ2-7; TRBD1 agrees at 7 bases. V was clipped by 6 bases and J by 4 bases; unmatched bases: 9. This CDR3 contains 14 residues. The germline CDR1 and CDR2 sequences are MDHEN and SYDVKM. This CDR3 reads CASSTGTVPYEQYF. The CDR3, as DNA: TGTGCCAGCAGCACCGGGACAGTTCCGTACGAGCAGTACTTC. Complete variable domain (other parts from reference TRBV28 and TRBJ2-7): DVKVTQSSRYLVKRTGEKVFLECVQDMDHENMFWYRQDPGLGLRLIYFSYDVKMKEKGDIPEGYSVSREKKERFSLILESASTNQTSMYLCASSTGTVPYEQYFGPGTRLTVT.

The sample holds a few counts of this clonotype. Here the CDR3 reads CASSYSARTNSPLHF. CDR3 coding DNA: TGTGCCAGCAGTTACTCGGCCAGAACTAATTCACCCCTCCACTTT. This chain links TRBV6-5 with TRBJ1-6, with D hard to call. This CDR3 is 15 amino acids long. V was pared by 0 bases and J by 6 bases, with 9 bases between. Germline V gene sequence: CDR1 MNHEY, CDR2 SVGAGI.